This T cell receptor beta chain stems from a study of control samples from healthy donors and cancer patients. In germline, CDR1 is SGHKS, CDR2 YYEKEE (reference sequence). Trimming left V 1 base short and J 0 bases short, with 7 bases between. This CDR3 has 15 residues. TCRdb's table, derived via immunoSEQ multiplex PCR, lists solely in-frame clones and lacks some. The sample records around 130,000 clones, 70% to 90% being singletons. This sequence originates from a man aged 45-65 years in good health. The chain is built from TRBV5-5 and TRBJ2-2; no reliable D call. The sequenced sample consisted of blood. CDR3 protein: CASSLKGSNTGELFF. The DNA for the CDR3 is TGTGCCAGCAGCTTGAAGGGCTCGAACACCGGGGAGCTGTTTTTT.